A selection of T cell receptor beta chains follows, all from one sample in a study of T cells after somatic rescue of genetic block. The data were produced by immunoSEQ multiplex PCR, yet TCRdb's version contains in-frame clones alone and is incomplete. The sample yields 110,000 or so clones, around nine tenths seen once. Sequenced sample: peripheral blood mononuclear cells (PBMCs). These receptors all stem from a young woman. CDR3s include the opening cysteine and the closing phenylalanine or tryptophan.

v_call | cdr3_aa
TRBV4-1 | CASSYRNTIYF
TRBV6-5 | CASSYSRSQPQHF
TRBV20-1 | CSARGEQGQYF
TRBV15 | CATSGTVSSGANVLTF
TRBV28 | CASSSPTGDYNEQFF
TRBV5-6 | CASSLTGSPTQYF
TRBV7-2 | CASSSRQYTEAFF
TRBV29-1 | CSVAPGGNSFSGNTIYF
TRBV10-3 | CAISPLAGITQPQHF
TRBV7-9 | CASSLGGAAYEQYF
TRBV28 | CASSTGQGYQPQHF
TRBV11-2 | CASSTWTSGGADTQYF
TRBV2 | CASSAGGMETQYF
TRBV7-6 | CASSLNPVVQPQHF
TRBV2 | CASSEPSLDRSPGELFF
TRBV6-6 | CASSRRTGGNEQYF
TRBV9 | CASSVRQQGEQYF
TRBV6-5 | CASRLGQGGYEQYF
TRBV7-2 | CASSPSGGAGNEQFF
TRBV19 | CASSIRQGWEAYYGYTF
TRBV30 | CAWVGDREYGYTF
TRBV30 | CAWSVRKGGGYTF
TRBV7-4 | CASSPSLRQGGSEKLFF
TRBV5-6 | CASTLSNYGYTF
TRBV10-3 | CAISAEQGNEQYF
TRBV9 | CASSARGGGAGRSFF
TRBV7-7 | CASSLRLIGAGEDTQYF
TRBV7-9 | CASSLATSFSGANVLTF
TRBV10-3 | CAISESIAGPGEQYF
TRBV4-1 | CASSQDLGQGYTGELFF
TRBV6-1 | CASSKGQGYEQYF
TRBV7-2 | CASSLGALQETQYF
TRBV2 | CASSRGSGGYNEQFF
TRBV7-8 | CASSPRTGRVSGNTIYF
TRBV30 | CAWSVQRTSSYGYTF
TRBV5-1 | CASSPTIANPTDTQYF
TRBV7-2 | CASSLSGGGEQYF
TRBV4-3 | CASSQREGMYGYTF